This T cell receptor beta chain comes out of a study of T cells in women clearing cervical HPV infection. Clones were sequenced by immunoSEQ multiplex PCR, and TCRdb holds only the in-frame ones, with some missing. The sample totals about 30,000 clones. The TCR originated in a woman between 18 and 69 years old with a cervical HPV16 infection that either progressed to CIN3+ or cleared (not recorded which). Sequencing was carried out using blood buffy coat.

The sequenced part of the CDR3 DNA is TGCGCCAGCAGCCAAGGCCAAAGCGGGGGGGGAACCTACGAG. It translates to CASSQGQSGGGTYE. The complete CDR3 sequence is CASSQGQSGGGTYEQYF. The chain joins TRBV4-1 to TRBJ2-7; 10 bases line up with TRBD2. From the germline J gene comes the end of the CDR3, since the read stops 3 residues before it. The CDR3 sequence is 17 residues long. Germline trimming cut 1 base from V and 2 bases from J; bases unmatched to any gene: 8. Germline V CDR1 and CDR2: MGHRA, YSYEKL.